This T cell receptor beta chain comes out of a study of CD8 T cells in ankylosing spondylitis. Points from the study as a whole: Matched synovial fluid from ankylosing spondylitis patients was reported to be enriched for disease-linked clones. Clones linked with disease were CD8+ and fairly uncommon in the peripheral blood. There was a TCR beta motif, made of several highly homologous variants, that appeared characteristic of ankylosing spondylitis blood.

Library preparation for TCR beta used quantitative 5'-RACE with molecular barcodes. In TCRdb, the 5' RACE reads were re-called with MiXCR into one record per CDR3 protein. Among 400,000 to 450,000 distinct CDR3 sequences, 15% to 20% were seen once, and the ten largest hold 0.85% to 1.3%. In the case of this clonotype: Its antigen is undetermined.

With 5 bases removed from V and 0 bases from J, the gap between germline ends came to 11 bases. The length of the CDR3 is 14 residues. CDR1 is DFQATT and CDR2 is SNEGSKA in the germline V gene (reference sequence). The chain combines TRBV20-1 with TRBJ2-1; D ambiguous. Sequencing was performed on blood, either unsorted or a sorted T cell fraction (not recorded which). This clonotype was sampled from a male donor with ankylosing spondylitis. CDR3 nucleotides: TGCAGTGCTCAGCCGGAATCCTCCTACAATGAGCAGTTCTTC. It specifies CSAQPESSYNEQFF.